The 21 T cell receptor beta chains listed next were all sequenced from one sample in a study of blood T cell repertoires in COVID-19. TCRdb's table, derived via immunoSEQ multiplex PCR, lists solely in-frame clones and lacks some. The profile shows about 200,000 clones, just over 85% of them singletons. The sequenced sample consisted of peripheral blood. The receptors here all came from a man older than 75 with acute or convalescent COVID-19.

Here the CDR3 reads CASSWGLAGGETQYF. The CDR3 nucleotides are TGCGCCAGCAGCTGGGGACTAGCGGGAGGGGAGACCCAGTACTTC. V gene TRBV5-1 combines with J gene TRBJ2-5; 16 bases are a match to TRBD2. Germline assignment: CDR1 SGHRS and CDR2 YFSETQ. This CDR3 contains 15 residues. J gave up 5 bases and V 3 bases, and 1 base lay outside the gene matches.

In its sample, this clone was seen a few times. The V and J genes are TRBV7-3 and TRBJ2-2; 7 bases are shared with TRBD2. Germline CDR1 SGHTA, CDR2 FQGTGA. J lost 5 bases, V lost 1 base, and 4 bases had no gene match. The CDR3 length is 15 residues. CDR3 bases: TGTGCCAGCAGCTTAAGCGTTAGCGGGACCGGGGAGCTGTTTTTT. Its translation is CASSLSVSGTGELFF.

This sequence joins TRBV7-3 and TRBJ2-1; 16 positions agree with TRBD2. The CDR3 extends over 16 amino acids. In germline, CDR1 is SGHTA, CDR2 FQGTGA. V lost 5 bases, J lost 9 bases, and 7 bases stayed unmatched. The CDR3, as DNA: TGTGCCAGCAGCCCCCAGGGACTAGCGGGAGGGGGTGAGCAGTTCTTC. Its translation: CASSPQGLAGGGEQFF.

This clone was recorded only once. The chain combines TRBV14 with TRBJ2-3; 8 nucleotides agree with TRBD1. CDR3 length equals 15 residues. Germline CDR1 is SGHDN and CDR2 is FVKESK. V shed 5 bases and J 2 bases; nucleotides not matched to a gene: 6. CDR3 DNA: TGTGCCAGCAGCAGGACAGGGAGACTCACAGATACGCAGTATTTT. It encodes CASSRTGRLTDTQYF.

V usage is TRBV24-1 and J usage is TRBJ1-2; TRBD1 matches at 7 bases. This CDR3 comprises 16 residues. Germline V CDR1 and CDR2: KGHDR, SFDVKD. With 3 bases clipped from V and 2 bases from J, the junction kept 8 bases outside the gene matches. DNA of the CDR3: TGTGCCACCAGTGATGGTTACAGGGGAGTCAACTATGGCTACACCTTC. It encodes CATSDGYRGVNYGYTF.

This chain connects TRBV4-1 to TRBJ2-1; 7 nucleotides line up with TRBD1. Germline loops: CDR1 MGHRA, CDR2 YSYEKL. The CDR3 has 15 residues. Trimming took 3 bases from V and 3 from J; bases not matched to a gene: 5. CDR3 sequence: CASSQGQTLYNEQFF. CDR3 in DNA: TGCGCCAGCAGCCAGGGACAGACGCTCTACAATGAGCAGTTCTTC.

This clone was counted only a few times. The gene calls are TRBV7-3 and TRBJ2-1, with a tentative D call TRBD2 (5 bases). Per germline, CDR1 SGHTA and CDR2 FQGTGA. V was pared by 0 bases and J by 8 bases, with 8 bases between. The CDR3 spans 13 residues. CDR3 sequence reads: CASSLTPRDEQFF. The DNA of the CDR3 is TGTGCCAGCAGCTTAACCCCGAGGGATGAGCAGTTCTTC.

This sequence joins TRBV3-1 (or the pseudogene TRBV3-2) and TRBJ2-7; 7 bases align to TRBD1. V was clipped by 1 base and J by 2 bases; unmatched bases: 11. CDR3 size: 17 residues. The germline V gene has CDR1 LGHDT and CDR2 YNNKEL (reference sequence). The CDR3 nucleotides read TGTGCCAGCAGCCAAGTCGCCCGACAGGGCGGCGCCTACGAGCAGTACTTC. Translated: CASSQVARQGGAYEQYF.

This clone was seen only a few times. The rearrangement joins TRBV7-8 to TRBJ2-2; 10 positions match TRBD1. With V trimmed by 5 bases and J by 5 bases, 8 bases remained unmatched. Per germline, CDR1 SGHVS and CDR2 FQNEAQ. The CDR3 is made up of 16 amino acids. DNA for the CDR3: TGTGCCAGCAGCCCCAGTGGGACAGGGGTGACCGGGGAGCTGTTTTTT. Encoded protein: CASSPSGTGVTGELFF.

This clone was recorded only once. This chain connects TRBV7-9 to TRBJ1-1, with TRBD1 matching 10 bases. V was pared by 5 bases and J by 3 bases, with 12 bases of the junction left unmatched. The CDR3 covers 17 residues. Germline V lookup: CDR1 SEHNR, CDR2 FQNEAQ (reference sequence). Here the CDR3 DNA reads TGTGCCAGCAGCCCCCCTCCCCTTGGGACAGGGGACACTGAAGCTTTCTTT. Translated, it gives CASSPPPLGTGDTEAFF.

The chain carries TRBV15 and TRBJ2-1; 11 bases are shared with TRBD2. In germline, CDR1 is LNHNV, CDR2 YYDKDF (reference sequence). CDR3 length: 16 residues. V lost 1 base to trimming and J lost 6 bases; unmatched junction nucleotides: 5. As DNA, the CDR3 is TGTGCCACCAGCAGAGCGTTTACTAGCGGGAGCAATGAGCAGTTCTTC. Protein product: CATSRAFTSGSNEQFF. The complete variable domain, with remaining parts taken from reference TRBV15 and TRBJ2-1, reads DAMVIQNPRYQVTQFGKPVTLSCSQTLNHNVMYWYQQKSSQAPKLLFHYYDKDFNNEADTPDNFQSRRPNTSFCFLDIRSPGLGDTAMYLCATSRAFTSGSNEQFFGPGTRLTVL.

The V and J genes are TRBV7-9 and TRBJ2-3; 8 bases match TRBD1. Germline CDR1 and CDR2: SEHNR and FQNEAQ (reference sequence). The CDR3 has 15 amino acids. J gave up 3 bases and V 5 bases, and 7 bases lay outside the gene matches. Here the CDR3 reads CASSTGTGETDTQYF. The CDR3 nucleotides read TGTGCCAGCAGCACCGGGACAGGAGAAACAGATACGCAGTATTTT.

The chain links TRBV19 to TRBJ1-1; 7 nucleotides agree with TRBD1. The germline V gene has CDR1 LNHDA and CDR2 SQIVND (reference sequence). The CDR3 has 13 residues. Trimming cost V 7 bases and J 2 bases; bases outside gene matches: 4. CDR3 DNA: TGTGCCAGTATGGGACAGAAAAACACTGAAGCTTTCTTT. Protein product: CASMGQKNTEAFF.

Only a few counts were recorded for this clone. The J gene is TRBJ2-6, the V gene TRBV18, with a possible D match to TRBD1 (6 bases). Germline V gene data show CDR1 as KGHSH and CDR2 as LQKENI. Trimming removed 8 bases at V and 0 bases at J, with 17 bases between. The CDR3 is made up of 17 amino acids. CDR3 DNA: TGTGCCAGCACAGGGACCACTTACCTCTCTGGGGCCAACGTCCTGACTTTC. This sequence encodes CASTGTTYLSGANVLTF.

The V gene is TRBV6-4, the J gene TRBJ1-4; the D is unclear. The CDR3 runs to 14 residues. Germline values: CDR1 MRHNA, CDR2 SNTAGT. Trimming pared 2 bases from V and 0 bases from J, leaving 4 bases between. The CDR3 region is CASSDSATNEKLFF. DNA for the CDR3: TGTGCCAGCAGTGACAGCGCAACTAATGAAAAACTGTTTTTT.

This clone was seen just once. This chain links TRBV11-3 with TRBJ2-3; possibly TRBD2 for D (5 bases). V lost 6 bases and J lost 5, with 18 bases in between. The CDR3 has 15 residues. Germline V gene lookup returns CDR1 SGHNT and CDR2 YENEEA. The CDR3 sequence is CASRHLEAGVDTQYF. The CDR3 DNA reads TGTGCCAGCAGACATCTGGAGGCCGGGGTAGATACGCAGTATTTT.

The chain is built from TRBV7-2 and TRBJ2-3, with TRBD2 matching 8 bases. The CDR3 length is 16 residues. The trim removed 2 bases at V and 2 bases at J, leaving 6 bases unmatched. Per the germline V gene, CDR1 is SGHTA and CDR2 is FQGNSA. The CDR3 protein is CASSLFGRDYTDTQYF. For the CDR3, the DNA is TGTGCCAGCAGCTTATTCGGGAGGGATTACACAGATACGCAGTATTTT. Combining the CDR3 with reference TRBV7-2 and TRBJ2-3 gives the whole variable domain GAGVSQSPSNKVTEKGKDVELRCDPISGHTALYWYRQSLGQGLEFLIYFQGNSAPDKSGLPSDRFSAERTGGSVSTLTIQRTQQEDSAVYLCASSLFGRDYTDTQYFGPGTRLTVL.

The chain links TRBV18 to TRBJ2-7; D possibly corresponds to TRBD1 (6 bases). CDR1 is KGHSH, CDR2 LQKENI, per germline. This CDR3 comprises 13 residues. V lost 4 bases, J lost 2 bases, and 9 bases lay in between. CDR3 in DNA: TGTGCCAGCTCACTTGGACAGCCCTACGAGCAGTACTTC. It specifies CASSLGQPYEQYF.

The chain is built from TRBV7-9 and TRBJ1-1, with D unresolved. This CDR3 comprises 10 residues. V gave up 8 bases and J gave up 5 bases, with 6 bases separating them. Germline V gene lookup returns CDR1 SEHNR and CDR2 FQNEAQ (reference sequence). The CDR3 bases are TGTGCCAGCGCGGGGACTGAAGCTTTCTTT. Translation: CASAGTEAFF.

The J gene is TRBJ2-2, the V gene TRBV19, with 9 positions matching TRBD1. V was pared by 3 bases and J by 6 bases, with 8 bases of the junction left unmatched. The CDR3 spans 16 residues. CDR1 is LNHDA and CDR2 is SQIVND in the germline V gene (reference sequence). The CDR3 here is CASSISGQGSAGELFF. CDR3 sequence (DNA): TGTGCCAGTAGTATTTCCGGACAGGGGAGTGCCGGGGAGCTGTTTTTT.

J is TRBJ2-7 and V is TRBV28; 8 bases are shared with TRBD2. Trimming took 8 bases from V and 1 from J; bases not matched to a gene: 7. CDR1 MDHEN and CDR2 SYDVKM come from the germline V gene. This CDR3 is built from 14 residues. This chain's CDR3 is CASGEGTRSYEQYF. CDR3 coding DNA: TGTGCCAGCGGTGAAGGGACTAGGTCCTACGAGCAGTACTTC.